This T cell receptor beta chain is drawn from a study of identical twins. TCRdb called the 5' RACE reads again in MiXCR, with one record for every CDR3 protein. Of some 1,700,000 distinct CDR3 sequences in the sample, about 31% were seen once. Everyone who gave samples was a healthy Caucasian. Remarks on this clonotype: Antigen specificity is unknown.

The V and J ends lost 7 bases and 6 bases, in that order; junction bases with no gene match: 13. CDR1 and CDR2 from the germline V gene are SGHAT and FQNNGV. The CDR3 has 16 residues. Findings of the study overall: Diverse VJ usage suggested most zero-insertion clonotypes were not invariant T cells. Carriage of fewer insertions was seen in abundant cord blood beta clonotypes, whereas memory repertoires showed none. Without tracking the same donors, conclusions rested on cross-sectional statistical analysis.

Sequencing used cord blood. The V call is TRBV11-2, the J call TRBJ2-1; TRBD2 agrees at 9 bases. The TCR originated in a newborn girl in good health. CDR3 DNA: TGTGCCAGCACCTACCATCCGGGACTAGCTAGCAATGAGCAGTTCTTC. Its translation: CASTYHPGLASNEQFF.